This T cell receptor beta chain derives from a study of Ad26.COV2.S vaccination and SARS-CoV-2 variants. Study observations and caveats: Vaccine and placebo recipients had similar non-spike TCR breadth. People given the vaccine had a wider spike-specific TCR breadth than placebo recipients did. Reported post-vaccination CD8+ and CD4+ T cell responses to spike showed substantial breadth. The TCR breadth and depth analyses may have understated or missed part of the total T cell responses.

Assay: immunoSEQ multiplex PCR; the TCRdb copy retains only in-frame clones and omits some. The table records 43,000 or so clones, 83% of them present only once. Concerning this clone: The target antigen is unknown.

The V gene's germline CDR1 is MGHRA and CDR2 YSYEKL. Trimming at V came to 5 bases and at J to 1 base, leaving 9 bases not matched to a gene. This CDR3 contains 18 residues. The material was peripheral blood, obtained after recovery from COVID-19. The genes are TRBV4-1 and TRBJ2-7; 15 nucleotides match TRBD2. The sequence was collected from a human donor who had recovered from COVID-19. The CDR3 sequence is CASSEGTSGRLISYEQYF. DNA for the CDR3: TGCGCCAGCAGCGAAGGGACTAGCGGGAGGCTAATTTCCTACGAGCAGTACTTC.